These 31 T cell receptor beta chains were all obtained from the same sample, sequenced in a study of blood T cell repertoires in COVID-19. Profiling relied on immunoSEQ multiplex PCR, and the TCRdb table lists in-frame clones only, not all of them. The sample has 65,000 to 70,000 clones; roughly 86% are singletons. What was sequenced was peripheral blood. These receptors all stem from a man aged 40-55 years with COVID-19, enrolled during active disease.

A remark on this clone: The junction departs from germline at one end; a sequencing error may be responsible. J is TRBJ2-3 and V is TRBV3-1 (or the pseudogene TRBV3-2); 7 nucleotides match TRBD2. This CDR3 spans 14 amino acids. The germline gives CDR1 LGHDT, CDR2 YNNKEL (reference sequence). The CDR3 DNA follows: TGTGCCAGCAGCCAAGGAAAGAAGACTTCAGCGGGGACTTTT. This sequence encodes CASSQGKKTSAGTF.

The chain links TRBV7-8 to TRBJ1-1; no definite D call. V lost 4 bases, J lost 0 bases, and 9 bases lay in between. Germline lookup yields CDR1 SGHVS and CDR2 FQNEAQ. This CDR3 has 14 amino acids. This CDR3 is CASSSQSMNTEAFF. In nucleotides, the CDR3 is TGTGCCAGCAGCTCCCAGTCGATGAACACTGAAGCTTTCTTT.

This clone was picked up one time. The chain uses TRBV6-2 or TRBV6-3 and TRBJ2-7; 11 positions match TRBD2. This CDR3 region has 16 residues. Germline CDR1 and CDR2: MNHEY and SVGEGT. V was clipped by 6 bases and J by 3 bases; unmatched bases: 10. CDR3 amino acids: CASSPTSGGRGYEQYF. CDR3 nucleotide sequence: TGTGCCAGCAGCCCAACTAGCGGGGGTCGGGGCTACGAGCAGTACTTC.

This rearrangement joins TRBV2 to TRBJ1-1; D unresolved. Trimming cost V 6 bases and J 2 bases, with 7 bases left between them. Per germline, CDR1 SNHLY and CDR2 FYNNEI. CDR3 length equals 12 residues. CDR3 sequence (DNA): TGTGCCAGCAGCCGGGATAACACTGAAGCTTTCTTT. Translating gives CASSRDNTEAFF.

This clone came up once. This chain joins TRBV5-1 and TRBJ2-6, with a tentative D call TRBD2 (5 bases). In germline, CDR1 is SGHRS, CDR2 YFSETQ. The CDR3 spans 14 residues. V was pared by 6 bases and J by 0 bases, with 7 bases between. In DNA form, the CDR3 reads TGCGCCAGCACGGGGTCCTCTGGGGCCAACGTCCTGACTTTC. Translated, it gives CASTGSSGANVLTF.

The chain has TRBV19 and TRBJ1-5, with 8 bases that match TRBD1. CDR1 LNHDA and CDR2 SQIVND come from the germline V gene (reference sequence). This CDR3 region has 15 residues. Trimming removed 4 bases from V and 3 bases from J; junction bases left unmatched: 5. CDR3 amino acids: CASSTRDRSNQPQHF. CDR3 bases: TGTGCCAGTAGTACTCGGGACAGGTCCAATCAGCCCCAGCATTTT. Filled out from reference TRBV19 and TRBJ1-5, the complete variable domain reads DGGITQSPKYLFRKEGQNVTLSCEQNLNHDAMYWYRQDPGQGLRLIYYSQIVNDFQKGDIAEGYSVSREKKESFPLTVTSAQKNPTAFYLCASSTRDRSNQPQHFGDGTRLSIL.

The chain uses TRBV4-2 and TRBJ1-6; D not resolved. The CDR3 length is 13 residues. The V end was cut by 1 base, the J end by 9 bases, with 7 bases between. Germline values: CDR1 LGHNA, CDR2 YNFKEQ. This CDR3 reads CASSQVLFSPLHF. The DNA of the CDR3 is TGTGCCAGCAGCCAAGTATTATTTTCACCCCTCCACTTT.

CDR3 DNA sequence: TGTGCCAGCAGCCAAGATAGTTGGAGCCCAACGGTAAACATTCAGTACTTC. It codes for CASSQDSWSPTVNIQYF. The chain joins TRBV3-1 (or the pseudogene TRBV3-2) to TRBJ2-4, with D hard to call. CDR1 and CDR2 (germline): LGHDT, YNNKEL (reference sequence). The CDR3 spans 17 residues. Trimming took off 0 bases at V and 6 bases at J, with 18 bases between the two ends.

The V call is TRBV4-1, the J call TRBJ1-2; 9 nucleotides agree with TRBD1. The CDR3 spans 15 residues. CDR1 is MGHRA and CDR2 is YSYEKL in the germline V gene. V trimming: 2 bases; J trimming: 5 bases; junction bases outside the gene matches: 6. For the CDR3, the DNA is TGCGCCAGCAGCCAATCTACAGGGGGCTGGTATGGCTACACCTTC. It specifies CASSQSTGGWYGYTF.

The CDR3: CASSLLRQGFYGYTF. CDR3 in DNA: TGTGCCAGCAGCCTGTTGAGACAGGGCTTTTATGGCTACACCTTC. The V and J genes are TRBV7-8 and TRBJ1-2; 7 bases are a match to TRBD1. Trimming cost V 5 bases and J 5 bases; bases outside gene matches: 11. Germline V gene sequence: CDR1 SGHVS, CDR2 FQNEAQ. The CDR3 spans 15 residues.

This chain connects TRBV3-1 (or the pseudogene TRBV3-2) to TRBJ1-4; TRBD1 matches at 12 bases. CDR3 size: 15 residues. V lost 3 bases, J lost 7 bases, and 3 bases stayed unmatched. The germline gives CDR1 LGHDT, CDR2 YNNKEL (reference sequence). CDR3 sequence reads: CASSQGTGGGEKLFF. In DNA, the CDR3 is TGTGCCAGCAGCCAGGGGACAGGGGGCGGTGAAAAACTGTTTTTT.

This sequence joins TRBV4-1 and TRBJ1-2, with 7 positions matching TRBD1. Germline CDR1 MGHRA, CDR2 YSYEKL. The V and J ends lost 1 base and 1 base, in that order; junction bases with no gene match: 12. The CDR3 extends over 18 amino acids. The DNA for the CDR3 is TGCGCCAGCAGCCAAGTAGGAGGGGGGACAGCCTATAACTATGGCTACACCTTC. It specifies CASSQVGGGTAYNYGYTF.

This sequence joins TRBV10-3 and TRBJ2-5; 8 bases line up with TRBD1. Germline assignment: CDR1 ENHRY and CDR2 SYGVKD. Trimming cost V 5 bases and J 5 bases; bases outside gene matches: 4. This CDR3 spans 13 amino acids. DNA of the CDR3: TGTGCCATCAGTCGCGACAGGGGTGAGACCCAGTACTTC. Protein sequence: CAISRDRGETQYF.

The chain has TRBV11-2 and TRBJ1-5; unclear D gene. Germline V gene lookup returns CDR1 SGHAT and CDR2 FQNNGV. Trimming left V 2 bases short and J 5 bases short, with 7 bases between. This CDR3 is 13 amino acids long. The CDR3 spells CASSLLRDQPQHF. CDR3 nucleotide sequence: TGTGCCAGCAGCTTATTGCGTGATCAGCCCCAGCATTTT.

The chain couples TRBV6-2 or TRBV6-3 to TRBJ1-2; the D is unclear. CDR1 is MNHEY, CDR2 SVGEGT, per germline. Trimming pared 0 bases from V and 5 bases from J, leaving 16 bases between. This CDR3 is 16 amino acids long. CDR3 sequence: CASSYSIPRRQYGYTF. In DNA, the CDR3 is TGTGCCAGCAGTTACTCGATACCCAGGAGGCAGTATGGCTACACCTTC.

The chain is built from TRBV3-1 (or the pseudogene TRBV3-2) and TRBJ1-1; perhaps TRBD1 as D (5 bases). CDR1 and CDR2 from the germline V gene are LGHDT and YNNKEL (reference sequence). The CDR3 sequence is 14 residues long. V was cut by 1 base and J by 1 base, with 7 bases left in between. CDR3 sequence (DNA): TGTGCCAGCAGCCAAGCGGGGGGGAACACTGAAGCTTTCTTT. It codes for CASSQAGGNTEAFF.

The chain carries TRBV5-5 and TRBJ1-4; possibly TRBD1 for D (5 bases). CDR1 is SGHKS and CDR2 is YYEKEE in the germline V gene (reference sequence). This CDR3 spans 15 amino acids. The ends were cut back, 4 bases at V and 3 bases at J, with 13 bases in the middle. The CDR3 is CASSETRQSNEKLFF. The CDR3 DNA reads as TGTGCCAGCAGCGAGACGAGACAGTCTAATGAAAAACTGTTTTTT.

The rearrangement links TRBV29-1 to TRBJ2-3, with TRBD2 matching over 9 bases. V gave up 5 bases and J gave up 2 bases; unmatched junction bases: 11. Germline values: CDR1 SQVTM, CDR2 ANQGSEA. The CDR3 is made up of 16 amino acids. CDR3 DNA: TGCAGCGTTAGCGGGGGGCCAGCGACTTTCACAGATACGCAGTATTTT. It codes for CSVSGGPATFTDTQYF.

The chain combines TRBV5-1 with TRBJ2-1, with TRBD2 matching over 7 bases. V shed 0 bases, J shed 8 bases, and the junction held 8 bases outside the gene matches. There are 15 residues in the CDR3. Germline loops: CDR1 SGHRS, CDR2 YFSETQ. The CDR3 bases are TGCGCCAGCAGCTTGGTTAGCGGGCCTTGGGATGAGCAGTTCTTC. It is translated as CASSLVSGPWDEQFF. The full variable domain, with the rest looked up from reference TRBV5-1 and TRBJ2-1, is KAGVTQTPRYLIKTRGQQVTLSCSPISGHRSVSWYQQTPGQGLQFLFEYFSETQRNKGNFPGRFSGRQFSNSRSEMNVSTLELGDSALYLCASSLVSGPWDEQFFGPGTRLTVL.

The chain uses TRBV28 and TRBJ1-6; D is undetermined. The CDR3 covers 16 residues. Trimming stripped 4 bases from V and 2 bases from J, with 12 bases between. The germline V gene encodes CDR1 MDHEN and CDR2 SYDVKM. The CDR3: CASSYGRGTYNSPLHF. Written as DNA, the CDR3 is TGTGCCAGCAGTTACGGTCGCGGGACCTATAATTCACCCCTCCACTTT.

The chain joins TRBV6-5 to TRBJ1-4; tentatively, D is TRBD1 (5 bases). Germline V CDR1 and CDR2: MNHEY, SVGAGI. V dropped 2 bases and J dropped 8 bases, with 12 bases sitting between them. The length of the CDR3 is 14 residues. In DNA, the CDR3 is TGTGCCAGCAGTTACCTCCAGGGTCGGGAAAAACTGTTTTTT. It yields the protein CASSYLQGREKLFF.

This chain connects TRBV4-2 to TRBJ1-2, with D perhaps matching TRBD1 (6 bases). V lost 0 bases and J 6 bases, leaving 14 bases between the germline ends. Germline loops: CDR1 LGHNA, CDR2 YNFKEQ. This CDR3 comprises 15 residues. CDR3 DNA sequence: TGTGCCAGCAGCCAAGATATCGGGGGGCGGGATGGCTACACCTTC. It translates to CASSQDIGGRDGYTF.

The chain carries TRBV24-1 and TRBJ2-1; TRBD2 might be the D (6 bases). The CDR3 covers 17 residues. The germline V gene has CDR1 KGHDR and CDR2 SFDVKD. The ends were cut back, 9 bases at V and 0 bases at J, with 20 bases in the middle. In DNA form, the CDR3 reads TGTGCCACCTCCCTAATCGCGGGGATGAGCTCCTACAATGAGCAGTTCTTC. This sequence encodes CATSLIAGMSSYNEQFF.

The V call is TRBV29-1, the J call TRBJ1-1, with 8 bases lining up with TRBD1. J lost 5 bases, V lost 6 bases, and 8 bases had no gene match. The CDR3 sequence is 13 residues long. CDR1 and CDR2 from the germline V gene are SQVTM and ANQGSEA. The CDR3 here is CSVARTGNTEAFF. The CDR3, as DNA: TGCAGCGTGGCCCGGACAGGGAATACTGAAGCTTTCTTT.

CDR3 bases: TGTGCCAGCAGCCGGACTAGCGGGGGCTACGAGCAGTACTTC. Translating gives CASSRTSGGYEQYF. The chain is built from TRBV3-1 (or the pseudogene TRBV3-2) and TRBJ2-7, with TRBD2 matching over 13 bases. V trimming: 4 bases; J trimming: 3 bases; junction bases outside the gene matches: 0. Germline V gene lookup returns CDR1 LGHDT and CDR2 YNNKEL (reference sequence). The CDR3 spans 14 residues.

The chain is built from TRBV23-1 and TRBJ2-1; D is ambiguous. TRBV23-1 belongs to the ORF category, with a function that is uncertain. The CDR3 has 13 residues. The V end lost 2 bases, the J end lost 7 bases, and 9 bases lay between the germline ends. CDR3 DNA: TGCGCCAGCAGTCAACCCGGCGGTAATGAGCAGTTCTTC. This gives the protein CASSQPGGNEQFF.

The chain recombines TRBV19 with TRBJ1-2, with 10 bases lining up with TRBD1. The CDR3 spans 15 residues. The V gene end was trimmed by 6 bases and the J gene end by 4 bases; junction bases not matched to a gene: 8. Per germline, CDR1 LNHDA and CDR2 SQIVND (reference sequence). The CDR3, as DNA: TGTGCCAGTAGCTCACCGGGACAGGGGAGCTATGGCTACACCTTC. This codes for CASSSPGQGSYGYTF.

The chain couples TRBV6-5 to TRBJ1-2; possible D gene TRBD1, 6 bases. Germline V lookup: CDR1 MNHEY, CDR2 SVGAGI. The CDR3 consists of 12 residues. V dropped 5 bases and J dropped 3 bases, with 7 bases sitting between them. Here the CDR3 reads CASSKGDYGYTF. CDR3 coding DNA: TGTGCCAGCAGTAAGGGGGACTATGGCTACACCTTC.

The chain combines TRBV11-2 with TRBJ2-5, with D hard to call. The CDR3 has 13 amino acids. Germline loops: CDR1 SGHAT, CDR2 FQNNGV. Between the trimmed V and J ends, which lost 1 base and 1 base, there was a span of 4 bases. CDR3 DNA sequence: TGTGCCAGCAGCTTAGCCCTCCAAGAGACCCAGTACTTC. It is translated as CASSLALQETQYF.

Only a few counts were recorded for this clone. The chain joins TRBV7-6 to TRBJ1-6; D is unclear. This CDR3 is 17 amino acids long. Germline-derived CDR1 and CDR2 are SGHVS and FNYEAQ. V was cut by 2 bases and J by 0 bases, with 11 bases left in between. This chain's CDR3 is CASSLLGGRSYNSPLHF. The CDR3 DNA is TGTGCCAGCAGCTTATTAGGAGGCCGCTCCTATAATTCACCCCTCCACTTT.

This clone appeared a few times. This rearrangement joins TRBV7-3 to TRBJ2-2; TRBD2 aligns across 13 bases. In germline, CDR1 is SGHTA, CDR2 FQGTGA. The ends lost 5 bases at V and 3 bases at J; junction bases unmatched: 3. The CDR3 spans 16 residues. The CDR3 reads CASSRLAGGYTGELFF. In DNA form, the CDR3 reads TGTGCCAGCAGCCGACTAGCGGGGGGCTACACCGGGGAGCTGTTTTTT.